The 10 T cell receptor beta chains reported below all come from one sample, sequenced in a study of T cell clonotyping in hematopoietic cell transplantation. The method was immunoSEQ multiplex PCR; TCRdb's version includes in-frame clones alone and lacks a portion of them. The sample consists of approximately 4,200 clones, more than 85% of them appearing once. The sequences come from PBMCs, collected 30 days after allogeneic stem cell transplant. The receptors derive from a male patient in his fifties or sixties who had an allogeneic stem cell transplant from a related donor, so the T cells may come from the graft donor. Some clones in this sample may be carry-over from other donors' samples.

The chain is built from TRBV19 and TRBJ1-5; tentative D call: TRBD1 (6 bases). Trimming stripped 5 bases from V and 6 bases from J, with 11 bases between. Germline lookup yields CDR1 LNHDA and CDR2 SQIVND (reference sequence). This CDR3 region has 13 residues. In nucleotides, the CDR3 is TGTGCCAGTAGTCTACAGGGTGCTCAGCCCCAGCATTTT. Its protein is CASSLQGAQPQHF. The whole variable domain, remainder taken from reference TRBV19 and TRBJ1-5, is DGGITQSPKYLFRKEGQNVTLSCEQNLNHDAMYWYRQDPGQGLRLIYYSQIVNDFQKGDIAEGYSVSREKKESFPLTVTSAQKNPTAFYLCASSLQGAQPQHFGDGTRLSIL.

V gene TRBV2 combines with J gene TRBJ2-7; 9 nucleotides line up with TRBD2. Germline CDR1 reads SNHLY; CDR2 reads FYNNEI. The CDR3 runs 13 residues. J was trimmed by 5 bases and V by 7 bases; bases with no gene match: 6. CDR3 coding DNA: TGTGCCAGCAAGGGGGGACTAGCCGACGAGCAGTACTTC. Its translation: CASKGGLADEQYF.

This rearrangement joins TRBV29-1 to TRBJ2-3; TRBD1 or TRBD2 may be the D gene (6 bases each). The CDR3 loop spans 13 amino acids. In germline, CDR1 is SQVTM, CDR2 ANQGSEA. V was pared by 6 bases and J by 0 bases, with 10 bases between. The CDR3 nucleotides are TGCAGCGTGCGGGACACTAGCACAGATACGCAGTATTTT. Residues: CSVRDTSTDTQYF.

V usage is TRBV7-2 and J usage is TRBJ2-7, with 9 bases identical to TRBD2. The V gene end was trimmed by 1 base and the J gene end by 2 bases; junction bases not matched to a gene: 6. CDR3 length equals 16 residues. CDR1 and CDR2 from the germline V gene are SGHTA and FQGNSA. Written as DNA, the CDR3 is TGTGCCAGCAGCTTAGAAGGTTCTAGCGGGACCTACGAGCAGTACTTC. Its protein is CASSLEGSSGTYEQYF.

J is TRBJ1-2 and V is TRBV6-5; D is possibly TRBD1 (5 bases). The ends were cut back, 0 bases at V and 4 bases at J, with 12 bases in the middle. The germline V gene encodes CDR1 MNHEY and CDR2 SVGAGI. This CDR3 spans 15 amino acids. CDR3 amino acids: CASSYSQGLGYGYTF. CDR3 coding DNA: TGTGCCAGCAGTTACTCGCAGGGTCTCGGCTATGGCTACACCTTC.

This rearrangement joins TRBV19 to TRBJ2-2; tentative D call: TRBD1 (6 bases). The CDR3 totals 18 residues. V was cut by 8 bases and J by 0 bases, with 22 bases left in between. The germline CDR1 and CDR2 sequences are LNHDA and SQIVND (reference sequence). The CDR3 DNA reads as TGTGCCAGTTTGTCCCCTTCAGGGGCCGTAACGAACACCGGGGAGCTGTTTTTT. It specifies CASLSPSGAVTNTGELFF.

This chain links TRBV7-9 with TRBJ2-1; TRBD2 matches at 12 bases. The J segment lost 5 bases and the V segment lost 2 bases, leaving 7 bases of the junction unmatched. Germline V gene sequence: CDR1 SEHNR, CDR2 FQNEAQ (reference sequence). The length of the CDR3 is 17 residues. CDR3 protein: CASSLRRTSGKDNEQFF. CDR3 DNA: TGTGCCAGCAGCTTACGACGGACTAGCGGGAAAGACAATGAGCAGTTCTTC. The whole variable domain, filled in from reference TRBV7-9 and TRBJ2-1, reads DTGVSQNPRHKITKRGQNVTFRCDPISEHNRLYWYRQTLGQGPEFLTYFQNEAQLEKSRLLSDRFSAERPKGSFSTLEIQRTEQGDSAMYLCASSLRRTSGKDNEQFFGPGTRLTVL.

The gene calls are TRBV5-1 and TRBJ2-7; D perhaps matches TRBD2 (6 bases). V was cut by 0 bases and J by 3 bases, with 10 bases left in between. CDR1 and CDR2 (germline): SGHRS, YFSETQ. The CDR3 length is 14 residues. CDR3 sequence (DNA): TGCGCCAGCAGCTTGGCCGTGGGGGGCTACGAGCAGTACTTC. Residues: CASSLAVGGYEQYF.

Only one count was recorded for this clone. The chain is built from TRBV11-2 and TRBJ2-3; unclear D gene. V was trimmed by 1 base and J by 0 bases, leaving 8 bases between them. This CDR3 is built from 15 residues. CDR1 and CDR2 from the germline V gene are SGHAT and FQNNGV. The DNA of the CDR3 is TGTGCCAGCAGCTTAGGGCAGGCTAGCACAGATACGCAGTATTTT. This translates into CASSLGQASTDTQYF.

This chain joins TRBV6-5 and TRBJ2-3; D ambiguous. Germline CDR1 and CDR2: MNHEY and SVGAGI. Trimming removed 0 bases at V and 2 bases at J, with 9 bases between. The CDR3 has 15 residues. The CDR3 reads CASSYSVRHTDTQYF. The CDR3 DNA reads TGTGCCAGCAGTTACTCAGTGCGGCACACAGATACGCAGTATTTT.